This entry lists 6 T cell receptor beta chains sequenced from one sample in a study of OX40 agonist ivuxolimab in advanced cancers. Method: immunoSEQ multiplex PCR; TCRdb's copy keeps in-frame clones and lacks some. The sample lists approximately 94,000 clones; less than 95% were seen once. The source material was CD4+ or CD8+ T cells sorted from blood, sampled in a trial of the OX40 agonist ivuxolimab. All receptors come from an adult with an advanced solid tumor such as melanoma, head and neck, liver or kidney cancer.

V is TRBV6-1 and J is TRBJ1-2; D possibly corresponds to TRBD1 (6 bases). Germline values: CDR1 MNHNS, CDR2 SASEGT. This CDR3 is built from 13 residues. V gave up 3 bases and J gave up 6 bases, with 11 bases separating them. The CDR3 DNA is TGTGCCAGCAGTGACGACAGGCTCCATGGCTACACCTTC. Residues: CASSDDRLHGYTF.

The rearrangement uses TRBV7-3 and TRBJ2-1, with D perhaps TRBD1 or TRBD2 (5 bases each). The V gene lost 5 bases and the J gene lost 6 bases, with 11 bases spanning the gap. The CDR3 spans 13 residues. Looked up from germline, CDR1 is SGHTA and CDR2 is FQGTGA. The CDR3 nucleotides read TGTGCCAGCAGCACAGCGAGGGGCAATGAGCAGTTCTTC. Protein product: CASSTARGNEQFF.

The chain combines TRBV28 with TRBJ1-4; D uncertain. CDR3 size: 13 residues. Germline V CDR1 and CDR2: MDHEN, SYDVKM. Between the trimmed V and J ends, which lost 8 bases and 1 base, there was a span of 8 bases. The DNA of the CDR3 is TGTGCCAGCGGCTGGAGAACTAATGAAAAACTGTTTTTT. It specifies CASGWRTNEKLFF.

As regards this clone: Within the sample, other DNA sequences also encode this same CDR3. The CDR3 region has the DNA TGTGCCAGCAGCCCACCCAATCAGCCCCAGCATTTT. It codes for CASSPPNQPQHF. The rearrangement links TRBV7-2 to TRBJ1-5; no definite D call. Germline V gene lookup returns CDR1 SGHTA and CDR2 FQGNSA. This CDR3 is 12 amino acids long. V lost 5 bases and J lost 3, with 5 bases in between.

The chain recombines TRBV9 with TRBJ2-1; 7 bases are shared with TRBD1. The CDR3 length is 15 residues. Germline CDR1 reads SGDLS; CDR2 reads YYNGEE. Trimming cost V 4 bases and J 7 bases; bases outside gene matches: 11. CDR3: CASSNDYRGGNEQFF. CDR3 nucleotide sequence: TGTGCCAGCAGCAACGATTACAGGGGCGGGAATGAGCAGTTCTTC.

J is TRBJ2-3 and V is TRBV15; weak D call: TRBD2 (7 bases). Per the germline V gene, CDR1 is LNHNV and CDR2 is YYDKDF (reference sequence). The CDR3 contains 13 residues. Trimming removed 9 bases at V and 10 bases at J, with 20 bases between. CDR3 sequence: CATRGGGASAQYF. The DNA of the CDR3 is TGTGCCACGCGGGGAGGGGGTGCTTCCGCGCAGTATTTT. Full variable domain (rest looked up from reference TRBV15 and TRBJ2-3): DAMVIQNPRYQVTQFGKPVTLSCSQTLNHNVMYWYQQKSSQAPKLLFHYYDKDFNNEADTPDNFQSRRPNTSFCFLDIRSPGLGDTAMYLCATRGGGASAQYFGPGTRLTVL.